These 20 T cell receptor beta chains share one sample of origin, sequenced in a study of radiotherapy plus CTLA-4 blockade in lung cancer. Sequenced by immunoSEQ multiplex PCR; TCRdb stores in-frame clones only, minus some. The sample lists approximately 90,000 clones, 80% to 90% occurring once. The sequences come from peripheral blood, collected from a patient treated with radiotherapy plus ipilimumab. The source is a human donor with non-small cell lung cancer who had stable disease on radiotherapy plus ipilimumab.

This clone was counted once. V usage is TRBV7-8 and J usage is TRBJ2-2, with D unclear. Germline V gene data show CDR1 as SGHVS and CDR2 as FQNEAQ. With 1 base removed from V and 1 base from J, the gap between germline ends came to 4 bases. The CDR3 covers 14 residues. For the CDR3, the DNA is TGTGCCAGCAGCTTAGGTCAGAACACCGGGGAGCTGTTTTTT. It yields the protein CASSLGQNTGELFF.

V usage is TRBV20-1 and J usage is TRBJ2-7; D ambiguous. The length of the CDR3 is 11 residues. V dropped 4 bases and J dropped 6 bases, with 10 bases sitting between them. Germline V gene data show CDR1 as DFQATT and CDR2 as SNEGSKA (reference sequence). Here the CDR3 DNA reads TGCAGTGCTATCAAAAGGAGCGAGCAGTACTTC. Residues: CSAIKRSEQYF.

The chain is built from TRBV29-1 and TRBJ1-2; D is unclear. V was trimmed by 0 bases and J by 2 bases, leaving 10 bases between them. The CDR3 is 14 amino acids. Germline V gene data show CDR1 as SQVTM and CDR2 as ANQGSEA. Written as DNA, the CDR3 is TGCAGCGTTGAAGACATCAGAACCAACTATGGCTACACCTTC. Its protein is CSVEDIRTNYGYTF.

The V and J genes are TRBV19 and TRBJ2-6; TRBD1 might be the D (6 bases). Germline V gene data show CDR1 as LNHDA and CDR2 as SQIVND (reference sequence). Deletions cut 4 bases from V and 2 bases from J, with 15 bases between. The CDR3 covers 17 residues. The CDR3 nucleotides are TGTGCCAGTAGTACCCGCGAACAGGGAACTGGGGCCAACGTCCTGACTTTC. Encoded protein: CASSTREQGTGANVLTF.

This clone was detected only a few times. The chain carries TRBV7-2 and TRBJ2-1, with 9 bases aligning to TRBD1. From germline, CDR1 is SGHTA and CDR2 FQGNSA. The CDR3 contains 15 residues. After removal of 4 bases from V and 7 bases from J, the junction contained 8 bases not matched to a gene. The CDR3 sequence: CASSSGTGNRNEQFF. CDR3 nucleotide sequence: TGTGCCAGCAGCTCCGGGACAGGGAATAGGAATGAGCAGTTCTTC.

The chain is built from TRBV15 and TRBJ2-7, with 8 bases fitting TRBD2. The CDR3 runs to 13 residues. The junction had 7 bases not matched to a gene; V was cut back by 7 bases and J by 5 bases. The germline V gene has CDR1 LNHNV and CDR2 YYDKDF (reference sequence). DNA for the CDR3: TGTGCCACCATCCGCCGGGGGGGGGACGAGCAGTACTTC. Its translation: CATIRRGGDEQYF.

This sequence joins TRBV7-8 and TRBJ1-4, with D hard to call. Looked up from germline, CDR1 is SGHVS and CDR2 is FQNEAQ. The ends were cut back, 7 bases at V and 0 bases at J, with 12 bases in the middle. This CDR3 spans 15 amino acids. The CDR3 nucleotides read TGTGCCAGCATGCACGCTATTGCAACTAATGAAAAACTGTTTTTT. Its translation is CASMHAIATNEKLFF.

The V and J genes are TRBV5-1 and TRBJ1-1, with 7 bases that match TRBD1. Germline assignment: CDR1 SGHRS and CDR2 YFSETQ. The CDR3 covers 14 residues. V was clipped by 4 bases and J by 4 bases; unmatched bases: 7. CDR3 DNA sequence: TGCGCCAGCAGCGTCGGGACAGCATCCACTGAAGCTTTCTTT. Its translation is CASSVGTASTEAFF.

This clone was counted between two and nine times. The V gene is TRBV5-1, the J gene TRBJ1-1; D is perhaps TRBD1 (5 bases). Germline V CDR1 and CDR2: SGHRS, YFSETQ. The CDR3 consists of 16 residues. Trimming pared 1 base from V and 2 bases from J, leaving 15 bases between. CDR3 nucleotide sequence: TGCGCCAGCAGCTTGAACAGGTTCGGGGGAAACACTGAAGCTTTCTTT. It codes for CASSLNRFGGNTEAFF. Filled out from reference TRBV5-1 and TRBJ1-1, the complete variable domain reads KAGVTQTPRYLIKTRGQQVTLSCSPISGHRSVSWYQQTPGQGLQFLFEYFSETQRNKGNFPGRFSGRQFSNSRSEMNVSTLELGDSALYLCASSLNRFGGNTEAFFGQGTRLTVV.

The V gene is TRBV6-6, the J gene TRBJ1-4; unclear D gene. V lost 5 bases and J 0 bases, leaving 13 bases between the germline ends. Germline CDR1 reads MNHNY; CDR2 reads SVGAGI (reference sequence). The CDR3 has 16 residues. The CDR3 here is CASSPGRWATNEKLFF. Here the CDR3 DNA reads TGTGCCAGCAGTCCCGGACGGTGGGCAACTAATGAAAAACTGTTTTTT.

The gene calls are TRBV5-1 and TRBJ1-3, with D possibly TRBD1 on 6 matching bases. Germline values: CDR1 SGHRS, CDR2 YFSETQ. CDR3 length: 15 residues. The ends were cut back, 1 base at V and 3 bases at J, with 11 bases in the middle. CDR3 sequence: CASSLTAGDGNTIYF. In nucleotides, the CDR3 is TGCGCCAGCAGCTTGACTGCAGGGGATGGAAACACCATATATTTT.

CDR3 sequence: CASSSLSYEQYF. CDR3 sequence (DNA): TGTGCCAGCTCCTCCTTATCCTACGAGCAGTACTTC. The J gene is TRBJ2-7, the V gene TRBV25-1; D gene uncertain. Germline CDR1 is MGHDK and CDR2 is SYGVNS. Trimming removed 8 bases at V and 1 base at J, with 9 bases between. The CDR3 contains 12 residues.

Comment on this clone: A junction end diverges from the germline sequence, so it may reflect a read error. The V call is TRBV7-7, the J call TRBJ2-3; TRBD1 is a possible D gene (6 bases). The CDR3 is 14 amino acids. Germline V gene data show CDR1 as SSHAT and CDR2 as FNYEAQ (reference sequence). CDR3 protein: CASSPTGERNTQYF. The CDR3 DNA reads TGTGCTAGCAGCCCGACAGGTGAAAGAAATACGCAGTATTTT.

This chain uses TRBV29-1 with TRBJ2-7, with D maybe TRBD2 (6 bases). The CDR3 has 13 residues. Looked up from germline, CDR1 is SQVTM and CDR2 is ANQGSEA. The V end was cut by 3 bases, the J end by 2 bases, with 11 bases between. The CDR3 loop reads CSVDAGTPYEQYF. The CDR3 nucleotides are TGCAGCGTTGATGCAGGGACTCCCTACGAGCAGTACTTC.

The CDR3 nucleotides are TGTGCCAGCAGTTACTCGGGCGGGAGGGCCCTGTTCTTC. This translates into CASSYSGGRALFF. The chain joins TRBV6-5 to TRBJ2-1, with 9 positions matching TRBD2. The V gene's germline CDR1 is MNHEY and CDR2 SVGAGI. CDR3 length equals 13 residues. The junction had 6 bases not matched to a gene; V was cut back by 0 bases and J by 15 bases.

The chain joins TRBV19 to TRBJ1-3; D might be TRBD1 (5 bases). CDR3 length: 15 amino acids. V was cut by 3 bases and J by 0 bases, with 9 bases left in between. Germline V gene lookup returns CDR1 LNHDA and CDR2 SQIVND (reference sequence). CDR3 nucleotides: TGTGCCAGTAGTATCGGACAAGTCTCTGGAAACACCATATATTTT. Encoded protein: CASSIGQVSGNTIYF. Full variable domain (outside the CDR3, taken from reference TRBV19 and TRBJ1-3): DGGITQSPKYLFRKEGQNVTLSCEQNLNHDAMYWYRQDPGQGLRLIYYSQIVNDFQKGDIAEGYSVSREKKESFPLTVTSAQKNPTAFYLCASSIGQVSGNTIYFGEGSWLTVV.

CDR3 coding DNA: TGCGCCAGCAGTGAGGGGTCAGGGGGGGACAATGAGCAGTTCTTC. This codes for CASSEGSGGDNEQFF. The J gene is TRBJ2-1, the V gene TRBV10-1; perhaps D is TRBD1 or TRBD2 (7 bases each). From germline, CDR1 is WNHNN and CDR2 SYGVQD (reference sequence). The CDR3 runs 15 residues. V lost 2 bases to trimming and J lost 5 bases, with 13 bases between them.

This clone occurred a few times. This chain uses TRBV27 with TRBJ1-2; 7 bases line up with TRBD1. CDR1 and CDR2 from the germline V gene are MNHEY and SMNVEV (reference sequence). Trimming at V came to 5 bases and at J to 6 bases, leaving 6 bases not matched to a gene. The CDR3 sequence is 13 residues long. The CDR3, as DNA: TGTGCCAGCAGTCCTGACAGGGATCATGGCTACACCTTC. Translating gives CASSPDRDHGYTF.

The rearrangement links TRBV6-5 to TRBJ1-5; D is ambiguous. This CDR3 is built from 13 residues. V lost 6 bases and J lost 0, with 6 bases in between. The germline gives CDR1 MNHEY, CDR2 SVGAGI. CDR3 in amino acids: CASSPNSNQPQHF. CDR3 in DNA: TGTGCCAGCAGCCCCAATAGCAATCAGCCCCAGCATTTT.

This sequence joins TRBV5-1 and TRBJ2-4; D gene unclear. V shed 2 bases and J shed 4 bases, with 16 bases lying between them. The germline CDR1 and CDR2 sequences are SGHRS and YFSETQ. The CDR3 consists of 16 residues. The chain's CDR3 is CASSFPSSSPKNIQYF. The CDR3 bases are TGCGCCAGCAGCTTCCCCTCCAGCAGTCCTAAAAACATTCAGTACTTC. Full variable domain (rest looked up from reference TRBV5-1 and TRBJ2-4): KAGVTQTPRYLIKTRGQQVTLSCSPISGHRSVSWYQQTPGQGLQFLFEYFSETQRNKGNFPGRFSGRQFSNSRSEMNVSTLELGDSALYLCASSFPSSSPKNIQYFGAGTRLSVL.